This T cell receptor (beta chain) was captured in a study of blood T cell repertoires in COVID-19. This CDR3 is built from 15 residues. The ends were cut back, 0 bases at V and 5 bases at J, with 14 bases in the middle. The germline CDR1 and CDR2 sequences are SGHRS and YFSETQ. Method: immunoSEQ multiplex PCR; TCRdb's copy keeps in-frame clones and lacks some. There are about 86,000 clones in the sample; approximately 80% occur only once, and 3.4% lies in the top ten. The rearrangement uses TRBV5-1 and TRBJ1-2; a weak D match, TRBD1 (6 bases). This clonotype was sampled from a man aged 50-59 years with acute or convalescent COVID-19. Sequenced material: peripheral blood. CDR3 sequence reads: CASSLAGAEGYGYTF. DNA of the CDR3: TGCGCCAGCAGCTTGGCAGGGGCCGAAGGTTATGGCTACACCTTC.